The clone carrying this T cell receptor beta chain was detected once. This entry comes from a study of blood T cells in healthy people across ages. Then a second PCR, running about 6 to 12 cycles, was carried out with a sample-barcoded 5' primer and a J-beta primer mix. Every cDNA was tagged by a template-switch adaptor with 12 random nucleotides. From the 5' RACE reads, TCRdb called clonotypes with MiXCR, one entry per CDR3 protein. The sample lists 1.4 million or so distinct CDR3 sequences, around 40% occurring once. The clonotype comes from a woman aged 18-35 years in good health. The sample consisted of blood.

CDR3 nucleotides: TGTGCCAGCGGTTCGTCGATACCCCAACCCAACTATGGCTACACCTTC. It translates to CASGSSIPQPNYGYTF. The chain has TRBV7-9 and TRBJ1-2; the D is unclear. Germline V gives CDR1 SEHNR, CDR2 FQNEAQ (reference sequence). V lost 8 bases and J 2 bases, leaving 21 bases between the germline ends. CDR3 length equals 16 residues.